The rows below give T cell receptor beta chains drawn from one sample of a study of blood T cell repertoires in COVID-19. Libraries were prepared by immunoSEQ multiplex PCR; TCRdb keeps only in-frame clonotypes and omits some of them. The sample contains 45,000 to 55,000 clones, less than 85% of which appear only once. The material sequenced was peripheral blood. The receptors were gathered from a human donor in a cohort sampled during active COVID-19. CDR3s include the opening cysteine and the closing phenylalanine or tryptophan. The D gene is left open where the match is weak. Rows give clone size only sometimes, using once, few, many, or a class for an expanded clone.

clone_size j_call v_call d_call cdr3_aa cdr3_nt
NA TRBJ2-2 TRBV3-1/TRBV3-2 TRBD2 CASSLPTSGVGGELFF TGTGCCAGCAGCTTACCGACTAGCGGCGTCGGCGGGGAGCTGTTTTTT
NA TRBJ1-5 TRBV9 NA CASSAGGLSNQPQHF TGTGCCAGCAGCGCGGGGGGGTTAAGCAATCAGCCCCAGCATTTT
few TRBJ2-2 TRBV7-3 TRBD2 CASSLIPSGGMNTGELFF TGTGCCAGCAGCTTAATTCCTAGCGGGGGGATGAACACCGGGGAGCTGTTTTTT
NA TRBJ1-2 TRBV9 NA CASSVQGRYGYTF TGTGCCAGCAGCGTACAGGGCCGTTATGGCTACACCTTC
NA TRBJ2-5 TRBV10-1 NA CASSEGGQQETQYF TGCGCCAGCAGTGAAGGAGGTCAGCAAGAGACCCAGTACTTC
NA TRBJ1-3 TRBV28 NA CASSRQVAGNTIYF TGTGCCAGCAGTCGCCAGGTGGCCGGAAACACCATATATTTT
NA TRBJ2-2 TRBV18 NA CASSPLSGRRGTGELFF TGTGCCAGCTCACCACTCTCGGGCCGGCGGGGCACCGGGGAGCTGTTTTTT
NA TRBJ2-7 TRBV14 NA CASSLGRVYEQYF TGTGCCAGCAGCCTAGGCAGGGTCTACGAGCAGTACTTC
once TRBJ1-1 TRBV10-1 TRBD1 CASSAYRQGMAFF TGCGCCAGCAGTGCTTATCGACAGGGTATGGCTTTCTTT
NA TRBJ1-2 TRBV24-1 TRBD1 CATSTGRQGMGGYTF TGTGCCACCAGCACCGGCAGACAGGGAATGGGTGGCTACACCTTC
NA TRBJ2-3 TRBV30 NA CAWSPNTGTQYF TGTGCCTGGAGCCCAAACACGGGAACGCAGTATTTT
NA TRBJ1-1 TRBV5-6 NA CASSHRARTEAFF TGTGCCAGCAGCCACAGGGCCCGCACTGAAGCTTTCTTT
once TRBJ1-4 TRBV30 NA CALDNGGEKLFF TGTGCCCTCGACAATGGGGGCGAAAAACTGTTTTTT
once TRBJ1-2 TRBV27 TRBD1 CASSRDSRGYGYTF TGTGCCAGCAGCCGGGACAGTCGGGGGTATGGCTACACCTTC
NA TRBJ1-2 TRBV28 NA CASSFQGGYGYTF TGTGCCAGCAGTTTTCAGGGTGGCTATGGCTACACCTTC
once TRBJ1-1 TRBV2 NA CASTVLTGGNTEAFF TGTGCCAGCACTGTCCTTACGGGAGGGAACACTGAAGCTTTCTTT
once TRBJ1-5 TRBV7-9 NA CASSLQGNQPQHF TGTGCCAGCAGCCTACAGGGAAATCAGCCCCAGCATTTT
NA TRBJ1-5 TRBV19 TRBD1 CASRVSGGRQPQHF TGTGCCAGTAGGGTGTCAGGGGGGCGTCAGCCCCAGCATTTT
NA TRBJ2-7 TRBV4-3 TRBD1 CASSQVQGASYEQYF TGCGCCAGCAGCCAAGTGCAGGGGGCCTCCTACGAGCAGTACTTC
once TRBJ1-2 TRBV7-3 TRBD1 CASSLITTGSYGYTF TGTGCCAGCAGCCTGATCACGACAGGGTCCTATGGCTACACCTTC
NA TRBJ2-5 TRBV19 NA CASSRTVQETQYF TGTGCCAGTAGTAGAACGGTCCAAGAGACCCAGTACTTC
many TRBJ1-5 TRBV2 NA CASSDVGWNSNQPQHF TGTGCCAGCAGTGACGTCGGGTGGAATAGCAATCAGCCCCAGCATTTT
NA TRBJ2-3 TRBV27 TRBD2 CASSRQTSGETDTQYF TGTGCCAGCAGTCGCCAGACTAGCGGGGAAACAGATACGCAGTATTTT
NA TRBJ1-5 TRBV5-4 NA CASSREGNQPQHF TGTGCCAGCTCCAGGGAGGGGAATCAGCCCCAGCATTTT
once TRBJ1-2 TRBV5-4 NA CASSFRGTNYGYTF TGTGCCAGCAGCTTTCGGGGGACTAACTATGGCTACACCTTC
NA TRBJ1-1 TRBV7-2 NA CASSLVPGVTEAFF TGTGCCAGCAGCTTAGTTCCGGGTGTTACTGAAGCTTTCTTT
NA TRBJ2-5 TRBV7-9 NA CASSRPGAETQYF TGTGCCAGCAGCCGTCCGGGAGCAGAGACCCAGTACTTC
NA TRBJ1-1 TRBV7-2 NA CASSLKDINTEAFF TGTGCCAGCAGCTTGAAGGACATAAACACTGAAGCTTTCTTT
few TRBJ1-5 TRBV19 NA CASSVGRDQPQHF TGTGCCAGTTCTGTAGGGAGGGATCAGCCCCAGCATTTT
once TRBJ2-3 TRBV7-9 TRBD1 CASSLTGGDTQYF TGTGCCAGCAGCTTAACAGGGGGCGATACGCAGTATTTT
NA TRBJ1-6 TRBV9 TRBD1 CASSVDREFGSPLHF TGTGCCAGCAGCGTGGACAGGGAATTCGGGTCACCCCTCCACTTT
NA TRBJ1-4 TRBV6-1 TRBD1 CASSDRGTVAEKLFF TGTGCCAGCAGTGACAGAGGGACAGTGGCGGAAAAACTGTTTTTT
few TRBJ2-7 TRBV4-2 TRBD2 CASSRTSGGYEQYF TGTGCCAGCAGCCGGACTAGCGGGGGGTACGAGCAGTACTTC
NA TRBJ1-1 TRBV11-2 NA CASSLDRDLEAFF TGTGCCAGCAGCTTAGATCGGGATCTTGAAGCTTTCTTT
few TRBJ1-6 TRBV5-1 TRBD1 CASSFGTGQSPLHF TGCGCCAGCAGCTTCGGGACAGGGCAATCACCCCTCCACTTT
NA TRBJ1-2 TRBV1 NA CTSSQDLPRQKINYGYTF TGCACCAGCAGCCAAGATCTTCCTCGACAGAAGATTAACTATGGCTACACCTTC
NA TRBJ2-2 TRBV12-5 NA CASGLAGPRANTGELFF TGTGCTAGTGGTTTGGCCGGTCCCAGGGCGAACACCGGGGAGCTGTTTTTT
NA TRBJ2-5 TRBV12-3/TRBV12-4 TRBD1 CASSPQGRETQYF TGTGCCAGCAGTCCACAGGGGAGAGAGACCCAGTACTTC
NA TRBJ2-7 TRBV9 NA CASSVGEGSYEQYF TGTGCCAGCAGCGTAGGAGAGGGTTCCTACGAGCAGTACTTC
NA TRBJ1-3 TRBV24-1 NA CATSDPTEPSGNTIYF TGTGCCACCAGTGACCCGACAGAACCCTCTGGAAACACCATATATTTT
NA TRBJ2-3 TRBV19 NA CASQGILSTDTQYF TGTGCCAGCCAGGGAATCCTAAGCACAGATACGCAGTATTTT
NA TRBJ2-1 TRBV7-8 TRBD2 CASSLISGGGAYEQFF TGTGCCAGCAGCTTAATCTCTGGCGGGGGGGCCTATGAGCAGTTCTTC
NA TRBJ2-2 TRBV7-9 TRBD1 CASSKDRGLGELFF TGTGCCAGCAGCAAAGACAGGGGCCTCGGGGAGCTGTTTTTT
few TRBJ1-1 TRBV7-9 TRBD1 CASSHRDRRTEAFF TGTGCCAGCAGCCACCGGGACAGGAGAACTGAAGCTTTCTTT
NA TRBJ2-7 TRBV29-1 TRBD1 CSVGQGHEQYF TGCAGCGTAGGACAGGGGCACGAGCAGTACTTC
NA TRBJ2-3 TRBV27 TRBD2 CASSQVSGVSTDTQYF TGTGCCAGCAGTCAGGTTAGCGGGGTTAGCACAGATACGCAGTATTTT
NA TRBJ2-7 TRBV18 NA CASSPPGRSSYEQYF TGTGCCAGCTCACCACCTGGCCGGAGCTCCTACGAGCAGTACTTC
NA TRBJ1-4 TRBV5-1 TRBD1 CASSTRGQDEKLFF TGCGCCAGCAGCACCAGGGGGCAGGATGAAAAACTGTTTTTT